This T cell receptor beta chain comes out of a study of neurological immune-mediated disorders. CDR3 size: 14 residues. CDR1 and CDR2 (germline): LNHNV, YYDKDF (reference sequence). V was clipped by 0 bases and J by 14 bases, with 17 bases between them. This clonotype showed up many times. The sorted libraries started from some 970,000 CD4+ or CD8+ T cells. The cDNA was synthesized by 5'RACE incorporating 10-nucleotide random UMIs. Every sequencing run produced over 200 million TCR-beta sequences that came from 15-18 subjects. TCRdb called the 5' RACE reads again in MiXCR, with one record for every CDR3 protein. The table includes around 16,000 distinct CDR3 sequences, roughly 10% detected once.

The TCR sequence derives from a man aged 50 or older in good health. The source material was CD8+ T cells from blood. The V gene is TRBV15, the J gene TRBJ2-1; unclear D gene. As DNA, the CDR3 is TGTGCCACCAGCAGAGATAGGGAAACCTCGGAAGAGTTCTTC. The encoded protein is CATSRDRETSEEFF.